The 23 T cell receptor beta chains listed next were all sequenced from one sample in a study of cytomegalovirus exposure and HLA in healthy donors. It was with 60 Vbeta and 13 Jbeta primers that the PCR ran. TCRdb keeps only in-frame clones here, not all; method: immunoSEQ multiplex PCR. This sample has 150,000 or so clones, with around 72% found just once. Material for sequencing was PBMCs. The origin of the receptors is a man in his forties or fifties in good health and CMV-seropositive.

The rearrangement links TRBV29-1 to TRBJ1-2, with D perhaps matching TRBD1 (5 bases). With 2 bases removed from V and 0 bases from J, the gap between germline ends came to 10 bases. Germline CDR1 and CDR2: SQVTM and ANQGSEA. CDR3 size: 14 residues. DNA of the CDR3: TGCAGCGTTGAAAGCAGGGCAGCTAACTATGGCTACACCTTC. Its protein product is CSVESRAANYGYTF.

V is TRBV10-1 and J is TRBJ1-1; 9 bases map to TRBD1. After removal of 8 bases from V and 6 bases from J, the junction contained 7 bases not matched to a gene. CDR3 size: 13 residues. Germline V gene lookup returns CDR1 WNHNN and CDR2 SYGVQD (reference sequence). The CDR3 bases are TGCGCCAGCCAGGGACAGGGCTGCTCTGAAGCTTTCTTT. This encodes CASQGQGCSEAFF.

The chain joins TRBV11-3 to TRBJ2-7; 7 nucleotides agree with TRBD2. After removal of 3 bases from V and 7 bases from J, the junction contained 3 bases not matched to a gene. The CDR3 consists of 12 residues. From germline, CDR1 is SGHNT and CDR2 YENEEA. This CDR3 is CASSLQGGEQYF. CDR3 sequence (DNA): TGTGCCAGCAGCTTGCAGGGAGGGGAGCAGTACTTC.

The chain couples TRBV4-1 to TRBJ2-2; 8 bases agree with TRBD1. The CDR3 runs to 15 residues. After removal of 1 base from V and 8 bases from J, the junction contained 6 bases not matched to a gene. The germline V gene has CDR1 MGHRA and CDR2 YSYEKL. Written as DNA, the CDR3 is TGCGCCAGCAGCCAAGTCGACAGGGGTACTGGGGAGCTGTTTTTT. Protein: CASSQVDRGTGELFF.

The V gene is TRBV27, the J gene TRBJ2-1; no clear D. CDR3 length: 16 amino acids. V lost 3 bases and J lost 0, with 12 bases in between. Germline V CDR1 and CDR2: MNHEY, SMNVEV (reference sequence). In DNA form, the CDR3 reads TGTGCCAGCAGTTTTCTGACCTCTAGCTCCTACAATGAGCAGTTCTTC. Translation gives CASSFLTSSSYNEQFF.

This chain links TRBV5-4 with TRBJ1-2; TRBD1 aligns across 8 bases. CDR3 size: 14 residues. The V and J ends lost 4 bases and 3 bases, in that order; junction bases with no gene match: 5. In germline, CDR1 is SGHNT, CDR2 YYREEE (reference sequence). CDR3 bases: TGTGCCAGCAGCCAGGGGGCTTTTGACTATGGCTACACCTTC. This codes for CASSQGAFDYGYTF.

There are a few counts of this clone. The V gene is TRBV6-4, the J gene TRBJ2-6, with a weak D call TRBD1 (6 bases). CDR1 is MRHNA, CDR2 SNTAGT, per germline. The CDR3 spans 15 residues. Trimming cost V 3 bases and J 1 base, with 7 bases left between them. CDR3 region: CASSEQGSGANVLTF. The CDR3 DNA reads TGTGCCAGCAGTGAACAGGGTTCTGGGGCCAACGTCCTGACTTTC.

J is TRBJ2-2 and V is TRBV5-4; 9 positions agree with TRBD1. Unmatched junction bases numbered 5, after V lost 2 bases and J lost 6 bases. CDR1 is SGHNT, CDR2 YYREEE, per germline (reference sequence). The CDR3 is made up of 15 amino acids. CDR3 residues: CASSFGTGRPGELFF. As DNA, the CDR3 is TGTGCCAGCAGCTTCGGGACAGGGCGGCCCGGGGAGCTGTTTTTT. The full variable domain, in which reference TRBV5-4 and TRBJ2-2 provide the parts outside the CDR3, is ETGVTQSPTHLIKTRGQQVTLRCSSQSGHNTVSWYQQALGQGPQFIFQYYREEENGRGNFPPRFSGLQFPNYSSELNVNALELDDSALYLCASSFGTGRPGELFFGEGSRLTVL.

The chain is built from TRBV5-1 and TRBJ1-5; D remains unclear. Trimming pared 1 base from V and 0 bases from J, leaving 14 bases between. This CDR3 has 17 residues. Germline CDR1 SGHRS, CDR2 YFSETQ. The CDR3 sequence: CASSLSPIEGSNQPQHF. As DNA, the CDR3 is TGCGCCAGCAGCTTGTCCCCGATTGAGGGTAGCAATCAGCCCCAGCATTTT.

V usage is TRBV27 and J usage is TRBJ2-5, with 13 bases lining up with TRBD2. CDR3 size: 19 residues. Germline CDR1 is MNHEY and CDR2 is SMNVEV (reference sequence). J lost 0 bases, V lost 6 bases, and 13 bases had no gene match. CDR3 protein: CASSRRGLAGDPYQETQYF. CDR3 DNA sequence: TGTGCCAGCAGCCGGAGAGGACTAGCGGGAGACCCATACCAAGAGACCCAGTACTTC.

The V gene is TRBV11-2, the J gene TRBJ2-1, with D possibly TRBD2 on 5 matching bases. Looked up from germline, CDR1 is SGHAT and CDR2 is FQNNGV. The germline V and J ends were trimmed by 5 bases and 4 bases, with 21 bases remaining between them. The CDR3 loop spans 17 amino acids. The CDR3 is CASSHLARGRSYNEQFF. Here the CDR3 DNA reads TGTGCCAGCAGCCACCTAGCCCGGGGAAGATCTTACAATGAGCAGTTCTTC.

The chain uses TRBV6-5 and TRBJ2-7, with 9 bases fitting TRBD2. V gave up 8 bases and J gave up 6 bases; unmatched junction bases: 2. The CDR3 runs to 11 residues. Germline V gene sequence: CDR1 MNHEY, CDR2 SVGAGI. This CDR3 reads CASLSGGEQYF. The DNA for the CDR3 is TGTGCCAGCCTTAGCGGGGGCGAGCAGTACTTC.

This clone was counted between two and nine times. The gene calls are TRBV14 and TRBJ1-1; 7 bases are a match to TRBD1. The CDR3 has 16 amino acids. Trimming took 3 bases from V and 4 from J; bases not matched to a gene: 11. The germline V gene has CDR1 SGHDN and CDR2 FVKESK. DNA of the CDR3: TGTGCCAGCAGCCAGCGACAGGGCTCGTACGGCACTGAAGCTTTCTTT. Its protein is CASSQRQGSYGTEAFF.

The chain joins TRBV7-3 to TRBJ2-1; 8 positions match TRBD1. This CDR3 comprises 17 residues. Germline V CDR1 and CDR2: SGHTA, FQGTGA. The V segment lost 1 base and the J segment 0 bases; nucleotides outside the gene matches: 5. The chain's CDR3 is CASSLIPGGGSYNEQFF. In DNA form, the CDR3 reads TGTGCCAGCAGCTTAATCCCAGGGGGCGGCTCCTACAATGAGCAGTTCTTC. Based on the CDR3 plus reference TRBV7-3 and TRBJ2-1, the full variable domain is GAGVSQTPSNKVTEKGKYVELRCDPISGHTALYWYRQSLGQGPEFLIYFQGTGAADDSGLPNDRFFAVRPEGSVSTLKIQRTERGDSAVYLCASSLIPGGGSYNEQFFGPGTRLTVL.

This chain connects TRBV11-2 to TRBJ1-1, with unresolved D. This CDR3 is 16 amino acids long. V gave up 0 bases and J gave up 5 bases, with 16 bases separating them. Per germline, CDR1 SGHAT and CDR2 FQNNGV. CDR3 sequence reads: CASSLELGRKRTEAFF. DNA of the CDR3: TGTGCCAGCAGCTTAGAACTAGGCCGCAAGAGGACTGAAGCTTTCTTT.

This chain links TRBV7-9 with TRBJ2-2, with a weak D call TRBD1 (5 bases). CDR1 is SEHNR and CDR2 is FQNEAQ in the germline V gene (reference sequence). The V end lost 7 bases, the J end lost 4 bases, and 10 bases lay between the germline ends. This CDR3 region has 13 residues. CDR3 loop: CASTGSGTGELFF. The CDR3 DNA follows: TGTGCCAGCACAGGGTCCGGCACCGGGGAGCTGTTTTTT.

The V gene is TRBV7-9, the J gene TRBJ2-7, with TRBD1 matching 9 bases. CDR3 length: 13 amino acids. Germline V gene data show CDR1 as SEHNR and CDR2 as FQNEAQ (reference sequence). V dropped 1 base and J dropped 7; count of bases not matched to a gene: 2. CDR3 sequence: CASSLGDREEQYF. The CDR3 DNA is TGTGCCAGCAGCTTAGGGGACAGGGAAGAGCAGTACTTC.

This clone showed up many times. The chain combines TRBV25-1 with TRBJ2-1; D is perhaps TRBD1 (6 bases). Trimming shortened V by 4 bases and J by 8 bases, and 12 bases separated the two germline ends. This CDR3 comprises 13 residues. Germline V gene lookup returns CDR1 MGHDK and CDR2 SYGVNS. The CDR3 coding sequence is TGTGCCAGCAGTGGAATCAGGGGCCATGAGCAGTTCTTC. Residues: CASSGIRGHEQFF.

The chain carries TRBV11-2 and TRBJ2-2; D possibly corresponds to TRBD1 (6 bases). The germline V gene encodes CDR1 SGHAT and CDR2 FQNNGV. V dropped 6 bases and J dropped 8 bases, with 7 bases sitting between them. The CDR3 loop spans 11 amino acids. The CDR3 is CASSRGGELFF. Written as DNA, the CDR3 is TGTGCCAGCAGTAGGGGGGGGGAGCTGTTTTTT.

The chain combines TRBV6-1 with TRBJ1-1; 8 bases fit TRBD1. This CDR3 has 14 amino acids. Germline lookup yields CDR1 MNHNS and CDR2 SASEGT. With V trimmed by 4 bases and J by 1 base, 2 bases remained unmatched. The chain's CDR3 is CASSGQGRNTEAFF. For the CDR3, the DNA is TGTGCCAGCAGTGGACAGGGGAGGAACACTGAAGCTTTCTTT.

The CDR3 here is CASSTGQGVYQETQYF. Written as DNA, the CDR3 is TGTGCCAGCAGCACAGGACAGGGGGTTTACCAAGAGACCCAGTACTTC. This chain links TRBV7-6 with TRBJ2-5; 10 bases map to TRBD1. The CDR3 covers 16 residues. J was trimmed by 0 bases and V by 5 bases; bases with no gene match: 6. CDR1 and CDR2 (germline): SGHVS, FNYEAQ.

V and J are TRBV7-2 and TRBJ2-1; 8 nucleotides line up with TRBD2. The CDR3 extends over 15 amino acids. Looked up from germline, CDR1 is SGHTA and CDR2 is FQGNSA. Unmatched junction bases numbered 7, after V lost 1 base and J lost 8 bases. CDR3 region: CASSLVGGGRDEQFF. The CDR3 DNA sequence: TGTGCCAGCAGCTTAGTCGGGGGGGGGCGGGATGAGCAGTTCTTC.

The chain carries TRBV5-1 and TRBJ2-3, with TRBD2 matching over 8 bases. V was pared by 3 bases and J by 0 bases, with 3 bases of the junction left unmatched. Germline V gene data show CDR1 as SGHRS and CDR2 as YFSETQ. This CDR3 contains 15 residues. DNA of the CDR3: TGCGCCAGCAGCTCGCGGGGGGTTAGCACAGATACGCAGTATTTT. It is translated as CASSSRGVSTDTQYF.